A selection of T cell receptor beta chains follows, all from one sample in a study of blood T cell repertoires in COVID-19. Generated by immunoSEQ multiplex PCR, the TCRdb table keeps only in-frame clones and is missing some. This sample has approximately 100,000 clones, with more than 75% found just once. The sample taken for sequencing was peripheral blood. These receptors were taken from a man between 60 and 70 years old with acute or convalescent COVID-19. Each CDR3 is given with its conserved first and last residue. D genes are given only for firm matches. Clone size is shown for a subset of rows, as once, few, many or a class of expanded clone.

abundance,d_gene,v_gene,j_gene,CDR3nt,CDR3aa
.,TRBD1,TRBV2,TRBJ2-5,TGTGCCAGCAGTGATAGGGGACAGGGGAGCGAGACCCAGTACTTC,CASSDRGQGSETQYF
.,.,TRBV6-5,TRBJ1-1,TGTGCCAGCAGTTACTCCGCGGACGTAGCGAAAGCTTTCTTT,CASSYSADVAKAFF
.,.,TRBV5-1,TRBJ1-6,TGCGCCAGCAGCTTGCCGGATTCACCCCTCCACTTT,CASSLPDSPLHF
.,.,TRBV6-5,TRBJ1-1,TGTGCCAGCAGCCCAACCAGGGGCCGCGCTGAAGCTTTCTTT,CASSPTRGRAEAFF
few,.,TRBV5-5,TRBJ2-6,TGTGCCAGCAGCTTGGCAGGGTCTGGGGCCAACGTCCTGACTTTC,CASSLAGSGANVLTF
.,.,TRBV5-5,TRBJ1-3,TGTGCCAGCAGACAAAACTCTGGAAACACCATATATTTT,CASRQNSGNTIYF
.,.,TRBV21-1,TRBJ1-4,TGTGCCAGCCGGGGGGCTAATGAAAAACTGTTTTTT,CASRGANEKLFF
.,TRBD1,TRBV6-4,TRBJ2-3,TGTGCCAGCAGTGGGACAGGGGCAGATACGCAGTATTTT,CASSGTGADTQYF
.,.,TRBV9,TRBJ2-1,TGTGCCAGCAGCGTAGTAGGGGCCGACAATGAGCAGTTCTTC,CASSVVGADNEQFF
.,TRBD1,TRBV9,TRBJ2-2,TGTGCCAGCAGGTGGACAGGCGGGCCCCAGACTATAGCCGGGGAGCTGTTTTTT,CASRWTGGPQTIAGELFF
few,TRBD1,TRBV5-1,TRBJ1-1,TGCGCCAGCAGCACAGGACAGGGGTGGAACACTGAAGCTTTCTTT,CASSTGQGWNTEAFF
.,.,TRBV9,TRBJ2-2,TGTGCCAGCAGTGGCAGGTCGAACACCGGGGAGCTGTTTTTT,CASSGRSNTGELFF
.,TRBD1,TRBV19,TRBJ2-2,TGTGCCAGTAGCCCGAGGGGGCTAGACAGCCTCGGCGGGGAGCTGTTTTTT,CASSPRGLDSLGGELFF
few,.,TRBV18,TRBJ1-3,TGTGCCAGCTCACCATACAACAGGGCTCCCGGAAACACCATATATTTT,CASSPYNRAPGNTIYF
.,TRBD2,TRBV10-3,TRBJ2-2,TGTGCCATCGGGGCTAGCGGGACTTCGAACACCGGGGAGCTGTTTTTT,CAIGASGTSNTGELFF
few,TRBD2,TRBV3-1/TRBV3-2,TRBJ2-7,TGTGCCAGCACCCGAAATTCCGGACTAGCGGGAGCCGCCGAGCAGTACTTC,CASTRNSGLAGAAEQYF
.,TRBD1,TRBV5-4,TRBJ1-3,TGTGCCAGCAGCTACCGAGGACAGGGGCGAAACACCATATATTTT,CASSYRGQGRNTIYF
.,TRBD1,TRBV9,TRBJ1-5,TGTGCCAGCAGCGTAGGAGGGACAGGGATTCAGCCCCAGCATTTT,CASSVGGTGIQPQHF
.,.,TRBV30,TRBJ1-3,TGTGCCTGGAGACAGTTCTCTGGAAACACCATATATTTT,CAWRQFSGNTIYF
.,TRBD2,TRBV4-2,TRBJ2-3,TGTGCCAGCAGCCAATTAGCGGGAGGGCCCTCAGATACGCAGTATTTT,CASSQLAGGPSDTQYF
.,TRBD1,TRBV6-6,TRBJ2-2,TGTGCCAGCAGTAACAGGGGGGTTGACACCGGGGAGCTGTTTTTT,CASSNRGVDTGELFF
once,.,TRBV5-1,TRBJ2-5,TGCGCCAGCAGCTTTGGAGGGCACCAAGAGACCCAGTACTTC,CASSFGGHQETQYF
.,.,TRBV18,TRBJ2-5,TGTGCCAGCTCACCACCATCCCTGGAGACCCAGTACTTC,CASSPPSLETQYF
.,.,TRBV18,TRBJ2-3,TGTGCCACCGCGGGGACCACAGATACGCAGTATTTT,CATAGTTDTQYF
.,.,TRBV5-4,TRBJ2-3,TGTGCCAGCAGCCTTTCGCCGAGGGAGGATACGCAGTATTTT,CASSLSPREDTQYF
.,.,TRBV7-2,TRBJ1-1,TGTGCCAGCAGCTTAGTTGTAGGAGGCGGTGGGACTGAAGCTTTCTTT,CASSLVVGGGGTEAFF
few,.,TRBV24-1,TRBJ2-3,TGTGCCACCAGTGACCCCCGGAGGGCAGGTGGAGCAGATACGCAGTATTTT,CATSDPRRAGGADTQYF